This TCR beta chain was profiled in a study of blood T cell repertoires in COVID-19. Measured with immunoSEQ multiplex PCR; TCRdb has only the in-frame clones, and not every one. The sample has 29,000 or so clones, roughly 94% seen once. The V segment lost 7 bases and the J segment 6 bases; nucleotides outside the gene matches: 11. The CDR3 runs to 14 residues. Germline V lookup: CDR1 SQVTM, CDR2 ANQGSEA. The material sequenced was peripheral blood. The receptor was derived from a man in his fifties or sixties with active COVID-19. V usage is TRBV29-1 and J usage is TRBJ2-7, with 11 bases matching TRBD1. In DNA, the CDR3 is TGCAGCGCCGGGGGACAGGGGGTTCAGTCCGAGCAGTACTTC. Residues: CSAGGQGVQSEQYF.